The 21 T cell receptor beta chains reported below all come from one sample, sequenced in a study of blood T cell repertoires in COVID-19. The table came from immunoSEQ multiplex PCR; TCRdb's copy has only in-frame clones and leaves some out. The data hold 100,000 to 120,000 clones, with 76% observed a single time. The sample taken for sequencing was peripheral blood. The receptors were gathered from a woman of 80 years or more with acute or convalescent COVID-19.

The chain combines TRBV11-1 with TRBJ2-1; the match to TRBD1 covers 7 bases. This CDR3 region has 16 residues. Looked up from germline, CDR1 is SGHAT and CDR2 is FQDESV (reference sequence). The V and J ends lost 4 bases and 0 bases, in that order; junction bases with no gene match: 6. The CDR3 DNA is TGTGCCAGCAGCTCATGGACAGGAGGCTCCTACAATGAGCAGTTCTTC. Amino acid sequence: CASSSWTGGSYNEQFF.

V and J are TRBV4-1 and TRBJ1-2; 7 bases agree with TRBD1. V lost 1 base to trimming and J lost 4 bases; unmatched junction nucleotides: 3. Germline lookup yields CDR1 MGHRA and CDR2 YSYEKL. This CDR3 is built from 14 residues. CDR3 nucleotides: TGCGCCAGCAGCCAAGCCAGGGGGGCCTATGGCTACACCTTC. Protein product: CASSQARGAYGYTF.

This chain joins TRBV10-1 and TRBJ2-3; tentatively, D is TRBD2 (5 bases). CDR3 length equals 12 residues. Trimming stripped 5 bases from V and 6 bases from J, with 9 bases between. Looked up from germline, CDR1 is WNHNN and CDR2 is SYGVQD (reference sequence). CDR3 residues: CASSKGGDTQYF. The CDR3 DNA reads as TGCGCCAGCAGTAAGGGCGGGGATACGCAGTATTTT.

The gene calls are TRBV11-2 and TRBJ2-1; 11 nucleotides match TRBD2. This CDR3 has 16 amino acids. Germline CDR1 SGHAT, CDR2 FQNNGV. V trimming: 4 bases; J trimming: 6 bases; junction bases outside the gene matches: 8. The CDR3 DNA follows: TGTGCCAGCAGCTCCTGGACTAGCGGGTCTACCAATGAGCAGTTCTTC. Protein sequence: CASSSWTSGSTNEQFF.

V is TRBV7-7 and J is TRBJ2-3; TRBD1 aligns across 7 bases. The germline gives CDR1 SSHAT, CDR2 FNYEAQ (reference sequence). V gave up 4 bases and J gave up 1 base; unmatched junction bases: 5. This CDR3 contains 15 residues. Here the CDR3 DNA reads TGTGCCAGCAGCTCAGGGACAGCGCGCACAGATACGCAGTATTTT. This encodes CASSSGTARTDTQYF.

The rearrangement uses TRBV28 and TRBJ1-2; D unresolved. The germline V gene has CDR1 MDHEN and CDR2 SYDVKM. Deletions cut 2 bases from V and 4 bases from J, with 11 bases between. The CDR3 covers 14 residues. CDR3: CASSLEGIFYGYTF. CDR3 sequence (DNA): TGTGCCAGCAGTTTAGAGGGAATTTTCTATGGCTACACCTTC.

CDR3 nucleotide sequence: TGTGCCAGCAGCTTGGCGGTAGAAGCTTTCTTT. Amino acid sequence: CASSLAVEAFF. This rearrangement joins TRBV5-8 to TRBJ1-1; no reliable D call. This CDR3 contains 11 residues. V lost 0 bases, J lost 8 bases, and 5 bases lay in between. In germline, CDR1 is SGHTS, CDR2 YDEGEE.

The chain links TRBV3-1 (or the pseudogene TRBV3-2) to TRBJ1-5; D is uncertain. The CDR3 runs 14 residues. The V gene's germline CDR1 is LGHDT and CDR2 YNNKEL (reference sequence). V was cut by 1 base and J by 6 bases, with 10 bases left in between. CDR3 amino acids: CASSQGRQSQPQHF. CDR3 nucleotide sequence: TGTGCCAGCAGCCAAGGGCGGCAATCTCAGCCCCAGCATTTT.

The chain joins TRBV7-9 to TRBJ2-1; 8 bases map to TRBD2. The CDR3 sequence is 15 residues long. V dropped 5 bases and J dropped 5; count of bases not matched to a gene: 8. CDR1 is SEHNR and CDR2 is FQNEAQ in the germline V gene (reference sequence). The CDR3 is CASSLSAGADNEQFF. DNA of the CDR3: TGTGCCAGCAGCCTGTCAGCGGGGGCGGACAATGAGCAGTTCTTC.

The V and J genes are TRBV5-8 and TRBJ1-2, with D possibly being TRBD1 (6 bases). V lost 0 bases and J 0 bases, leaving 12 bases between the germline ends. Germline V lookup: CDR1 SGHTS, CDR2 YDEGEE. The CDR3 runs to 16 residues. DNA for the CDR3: TGTGCCAGCAGCTTGGAGAGGGGGATTACTAACTATGGCTACACCTTC. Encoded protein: CASSLERGITNYGYTF.

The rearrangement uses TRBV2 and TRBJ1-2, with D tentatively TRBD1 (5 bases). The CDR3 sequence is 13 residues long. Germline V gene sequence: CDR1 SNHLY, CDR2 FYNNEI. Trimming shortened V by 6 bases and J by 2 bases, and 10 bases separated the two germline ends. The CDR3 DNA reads TGTGCCAGCAGGGGGCTAGAAAACTATGGCTACACCTTC. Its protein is CASRGLENYGYTF.

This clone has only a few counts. The chain's CDR3 is CASSSGTGLSPLHF. DNA for the CDR3: TGCGCCAGCAGCTCCGGGACAGGGCTTTCACCCCTCCACTTT. V and J are TRBV5-1 and TRBJ1-6, with 9 bases lining up with TRBD1. Per germline, CDR1 SGHRS and CDR2 YFSETQ. The CDR3 loop spans 14 amino acids. V trimming: 3 bases; J trimming: 9 bases; junction bases outside the gene matches: 4.

CDR3 region: CASSPRRSSDTQYF. In DNA, the CDR3 is TGTGCCAGCTCACCACGTAGGAGTTCGGATACGCAGTATTTT. The chain combines TRBV18 with TRBJ2-3; D gene unclear. The V and J ends lost 1 base and 6 bases respectively, with 11 bases between them. Looked up from germline, CDR1 is KGHSH and CDR2 is LQKENI. CDR3 size: 14 residues.

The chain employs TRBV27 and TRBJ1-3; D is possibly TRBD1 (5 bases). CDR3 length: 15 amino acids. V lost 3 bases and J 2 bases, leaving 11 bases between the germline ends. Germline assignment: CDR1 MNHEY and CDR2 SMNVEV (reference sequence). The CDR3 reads CASSLGPPPGNTIYF. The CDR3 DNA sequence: TGTGCCAGCAGTTTGGGGCCCCCCCCTGGAAACACCATATATTTT.

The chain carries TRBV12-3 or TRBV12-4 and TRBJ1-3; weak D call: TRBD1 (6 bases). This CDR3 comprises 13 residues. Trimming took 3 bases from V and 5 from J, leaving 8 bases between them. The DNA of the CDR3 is TGTGCCAGCAGTTTGGACAGACGAAACACCATATATTTT. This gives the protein CASSLDRRNTIYF.

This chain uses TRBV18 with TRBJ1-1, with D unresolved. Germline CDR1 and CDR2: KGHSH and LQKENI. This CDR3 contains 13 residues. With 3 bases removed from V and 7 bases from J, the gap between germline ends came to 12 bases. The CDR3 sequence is CASSPSREGEAFF. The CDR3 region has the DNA TGTGCCAGCTCACCCTCTCGGGAGGGTGAAGCTTTCTTT. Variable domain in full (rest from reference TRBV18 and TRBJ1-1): NAGVMQNPRHLVRRRGQEARLRCSPMKGHSHVYWYRQLPEEGLKFMVYLQKENIIDESGMPKERFSAEFPKEGPSILRIQQVVRGDSAAYFCASSPSREGEAFFGQGTRLTVV.

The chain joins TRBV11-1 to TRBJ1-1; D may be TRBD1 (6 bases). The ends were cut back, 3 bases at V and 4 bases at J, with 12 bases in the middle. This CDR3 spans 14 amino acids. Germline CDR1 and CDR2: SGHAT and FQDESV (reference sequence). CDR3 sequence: CASSLTQGRTEAFF. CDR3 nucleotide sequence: TGTGCCAGCAGCTTGACACAGGGACGCACTGAAGCTTTCTTT.

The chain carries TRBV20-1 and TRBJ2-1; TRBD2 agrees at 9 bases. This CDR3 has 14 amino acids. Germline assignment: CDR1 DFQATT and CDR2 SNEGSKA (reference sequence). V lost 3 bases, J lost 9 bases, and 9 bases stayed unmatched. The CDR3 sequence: CSASQASGIGEQFF. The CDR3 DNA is TGCAGTGCTAGTCAGGCTAGCGGGATCGGTGAGCAGTTCTTC.

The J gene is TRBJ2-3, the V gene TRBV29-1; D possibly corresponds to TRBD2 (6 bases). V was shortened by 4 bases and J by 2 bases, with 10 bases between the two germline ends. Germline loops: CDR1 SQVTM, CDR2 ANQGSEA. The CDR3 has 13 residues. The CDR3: CSVGSGLTDTQYF. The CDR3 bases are TGCAGCGTTGGGAGCGGGCTCACAGATACGCAGTATTTT.

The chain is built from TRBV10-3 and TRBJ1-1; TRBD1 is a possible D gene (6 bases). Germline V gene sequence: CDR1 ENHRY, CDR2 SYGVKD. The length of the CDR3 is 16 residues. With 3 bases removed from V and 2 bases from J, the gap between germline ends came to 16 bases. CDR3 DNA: TGTGCCATCAGTGAAAGATCAGGCAGGGGTAACACTGAAGCTTTCTTT. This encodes CAISERSGRGNTEAFF.

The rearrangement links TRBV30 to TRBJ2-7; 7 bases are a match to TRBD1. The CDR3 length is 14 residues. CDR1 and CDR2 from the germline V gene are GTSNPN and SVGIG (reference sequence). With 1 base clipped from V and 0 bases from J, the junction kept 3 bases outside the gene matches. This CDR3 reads CAWSGQGGSYEQYF. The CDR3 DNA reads TGTGCCTGGAGTGGACAGGGCGGCTCCTACGAGCAGTACTTC.